The clone carrying this T cell receptor beta chain was counted ten times or more. The antigen is unknown. Sequencing ends 3 residues short of the CDR3 end; the germline J gene provides the rest. The germline V gene encodes CDR1 DFQATT and CDR2 SNEGSKA (reference sequence). The CDR3 is 13 amino acids. V gave up 0 bases and J gave up 5 bases, with 10 bases separating them. Clones were sequenced by immunoSEQ multiplex PCR, and TCRdb holds only the in-frame ones, with some missing. This sample has over 45,000 clones, each found more than once. The sample originates from a study of T cell clonality in common variable immunodeficiency. Study-wide points: Fewer TCRbeta clones were shared among CVID subjects than controls.

This TCR was sampled from a person aged 18 to 75 in good health. Input material: peripheral blood mononuclear cells. The chain recombines TRBV20-1 with TRBJ1-2; no clear D. CDR3 bases read: TGCAGTGCTAGAGATTTGTTAATGTATGGC. Protein product: CSARDLLMYG. The CDR3 reads in full as CSARDLLMYGYTF.